This T cell receptor beta chain appears in the sequencing data of a study of blood T cell repertoires in COVID-19. In the study overall: The United States, Italy and Spain provided the acute and convalescent COVID-19 samples. The cDNA or gDNA used as material had been derived from T cells, B-cell-depleted T cells, or PBMCs.

Participants had their cohort set by participant-reported clinical history. TCRdb's table, derived via immunoSEQ multiplex PCR, lists solely in-frame clones and lacks some. Here the sample spans about 200,000 clones, around 80% being singletons. Sequenced material: PBMCs or T cells enriched from blood (not recorded which). The clonotype originates from a man between 40 and 49 years old who had recovered from COVID-19.

CDR3 sequence: CATSSWTGRNTIYF. In DNA, the CDR3 is TGTGCCACCAGCTCTTGGACAGGGAGAAACACCATATATTTT. V is TRBV15 and J is TRBJ1-3; 8 positions agree with TRBD1. Germline-derived CDR1 and CDR2 are LNHNV and YYDKDF (reference sequence). With V trimmed by 5 bases and J by 5 bases, 5 bases remained unmatched. The CDR3 has 14 residues.